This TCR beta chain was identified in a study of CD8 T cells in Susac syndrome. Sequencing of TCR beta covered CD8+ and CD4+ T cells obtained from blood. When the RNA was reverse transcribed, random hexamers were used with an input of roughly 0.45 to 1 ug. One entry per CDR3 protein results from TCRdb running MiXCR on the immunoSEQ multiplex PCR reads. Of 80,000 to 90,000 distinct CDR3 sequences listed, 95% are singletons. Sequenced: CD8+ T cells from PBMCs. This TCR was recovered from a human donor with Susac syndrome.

CDR3 in amino acids: CASSYRRSSYNEQFF. CDR3 nucleotides: TGTGCCAGCAGTTACAGGAGGAGCTCCTACAATGAGCAGTTCTTC. The chain combines TRBV6-5 with TRBJ2-1, with D maybe TRBD2 (5 bases). From germline, CDR1 is MNHEY and CDR2 SVGAGI. The CDR3 is made up of 15 amino acids. The V gene lost 2 bases and the J gene lost 0 bases, with 8 bases spanning the gap.